Given below is one T cell receptor (beta chain) in context. TCRdb recomputed calls from the PCR reads with MiXCR, one row per CDR3 protein. The sample lists 8,500 to 14,000 distinct CDR3 sequences; roughly three fifths were seen once. This CDR3 comprises 13 residues. Germline CDR1 SGHDT, CDR2 YYEEEE. Trimming pared 3 bases from V and 7 bases from J, leaving 14 bases between. The data belong to a study of tumor-infiltrating lymphocytes in oesophageal squamous cell carcinoma. The chain links TRBV5-6 to TRBJ2-7; D gene unclear. The specimen sequenced was esophageal tumor tissue. The sequence was collected from a male donor with esophageal squamous cell carcinoma. CDR3 in DNA: TGTGCCAGCAGCTACGGACGGGTCGGGGAGCAGTACTTC. This translates into CASSYGRVGEQYF.